This T cell receptor (beta chain) was captured by sequencing in a study of early T cells in non-severe SARS-CoV-2 infection (dated by TCRdb to the early 2020s). Turning to the overall study: TCR sequencing used bulk RNA from unsorted whole blood, so alpha and beta chains could not be paired.

The full study reports these points: VDJdb matching was skewed toward anti-spike CD8 responses and likely underestimated virus-specific expansions, missing private and CD4 specificities.

Taken from cysteine to phenylalanine, the CDR3 has 14 residues. The sequence is cut down to CDR3 DNA, 42 bases in frame from base 1. The junction carries 14 bases between V and J, which are trimmed by 2 bases and 7 bases respectively. The germline V gene (reference sequence) gives CDR1 as SEHNR and CDR2 as FQNEAQ. A case-control design nested within a healthcare worker cohort in London, UK, was used, with weekly nasopharyngeal swab PCR tests and blood sampling performed. Between 23 and 31 March 2020, the week of the UK lockdown, healthcare workers were enrolled and then followed up weekly for as long as 16 weeks. The library came from 5' RACE. Sequencer: NextSeq 500. Unique molecular identifiers were attached to individual cDNA molecules in the TCR library protocol so that sequencing error and PCR bias could be corrected. Both TCR alpha and beta chains were sequenced, and tight co-correlation was observed between alpha and beta sequence abundances in each sample. As for how the authors treated the data: Decombinator V4 was used to perform V gene, J gene and CDR3 annotation of TCR sequences. TCRs were defined as expanded if a significant change between any two time points was detected under a Poisson model with p below 0.0001. TCR abundances were normalised to the total number of TCRs sequenced in each sample and reported as counts per million. MAIT TCRs were defined by TRAV1-2 paired with TRAJ12, TRAJ20 or TRAJ33, and iNKT TCRs by TRAV10 paired with TRAJ18. VDJdb, accessed 1 November 2021, was searched for CMV, EBV and SARS-CoV-2 annotated TCRs, excluding TCRs annotated for multiple antigens. The public reads were run again by TCRdb, first through fastp at Q25 and then through MiXCR, and only productive beta chains were kept. Rows merge per CDR3 protein into single entries with the most common DNA and genes. The V and J calls were determined by TCRdb, not by the authors. This sample comprises some 96,000 distinct CDR3 sequences, about 12% of them detected only once. The ten largest clones take up 2% to 2.5% of the sample.

This clonotype has more than one count but fewer than ten. The specificity of this receptor is unknown. Per-nucleotide qualities are absent, and no much larger clonotype sits a single base away. The rearrangement combines TRBV7-9 with TRBJ2-5; TRBD1 could be the D gene, as 6 bases match. The sequence was obtained from an adult who was a healthcare worker with PCR-confirmed SARS-CoV-2 infection or an uninfected control (not recorded which). Source material: whole blood. The CDR3 here reads CASSLSTGKGTQYF. The bases read TGTGCCAGCAGCTTAAGCACAGGGAAGGGGACCCAGTACTTC.